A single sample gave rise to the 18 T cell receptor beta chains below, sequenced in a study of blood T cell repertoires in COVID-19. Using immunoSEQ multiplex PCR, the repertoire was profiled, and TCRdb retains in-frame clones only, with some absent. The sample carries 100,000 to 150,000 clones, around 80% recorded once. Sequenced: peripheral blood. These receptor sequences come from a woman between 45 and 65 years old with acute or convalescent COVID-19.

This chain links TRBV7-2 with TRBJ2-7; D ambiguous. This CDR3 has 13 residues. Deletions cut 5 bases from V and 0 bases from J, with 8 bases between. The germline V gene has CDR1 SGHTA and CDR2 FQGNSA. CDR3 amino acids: CASSRRSSYEQYF. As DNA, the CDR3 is TGTGCCAGCAGCCGAAGGAGCTCCTACGAGCAGTACTTC.

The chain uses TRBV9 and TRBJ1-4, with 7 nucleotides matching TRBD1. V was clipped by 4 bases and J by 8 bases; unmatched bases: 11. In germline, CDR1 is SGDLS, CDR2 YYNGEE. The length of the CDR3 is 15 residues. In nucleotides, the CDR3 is TGTGCCAGCAGCCCCTGGGACAGTAGAAAGGAAAAACTGTTTTTT. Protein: CASSPWDSRKEKLFF.

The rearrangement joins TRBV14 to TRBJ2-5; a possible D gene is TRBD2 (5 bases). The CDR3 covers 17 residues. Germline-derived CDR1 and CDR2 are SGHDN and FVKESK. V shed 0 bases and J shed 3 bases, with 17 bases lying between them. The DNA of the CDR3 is TGTGCCAGCAGCCAAGATCGGGGTCTAGGTGGAAAAGAGACCCAGTACTTC. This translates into CASSQDRGLGGKETQYF.

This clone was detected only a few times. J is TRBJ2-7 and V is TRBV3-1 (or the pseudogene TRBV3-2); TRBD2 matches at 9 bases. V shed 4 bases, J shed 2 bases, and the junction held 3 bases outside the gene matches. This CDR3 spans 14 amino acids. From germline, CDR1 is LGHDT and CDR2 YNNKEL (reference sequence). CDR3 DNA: TGTGCCAGCAGCCTAGCGGGAGTGACCTACGAGCAGTACTTC. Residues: CASSLAGVTYEQYF.

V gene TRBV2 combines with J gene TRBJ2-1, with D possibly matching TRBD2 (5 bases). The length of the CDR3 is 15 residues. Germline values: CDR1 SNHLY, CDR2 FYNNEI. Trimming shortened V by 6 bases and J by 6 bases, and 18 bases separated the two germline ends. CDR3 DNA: TGTGCCAGCAGCGGTGACTTAGGAGAGGGCAATGAGCAGTTCTTC. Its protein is CASSGDLGEGNEQFF.

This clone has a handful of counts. The CDR3 bases are TGTGCCAGCAGCTTATGGCCCGCGGGCAGGGAGGAAGAGACCCAGTACTTC. Residues: CASSLWPAGREEETQYF. This sequence joins TRBV7-9 and TRBJ2-5, with D perhaps matching TRBD2 (6 bases). In germline, CDR1 is SEHNR, CDR2 FQNEAQ (reference sequence). The CDR3 totals 17 residues. Trimming cost V 2 bases and J 3 bases, with 19 bases left between them.

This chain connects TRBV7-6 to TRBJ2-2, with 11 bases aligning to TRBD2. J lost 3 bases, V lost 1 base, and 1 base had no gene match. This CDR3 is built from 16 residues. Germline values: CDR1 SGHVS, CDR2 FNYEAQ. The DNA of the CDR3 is TGTGCCAGCAGCTTAGGACTAGCGGGATACACCGGGGAGCTGTTTTTT. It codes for CASSLGLAGYTGELFF.

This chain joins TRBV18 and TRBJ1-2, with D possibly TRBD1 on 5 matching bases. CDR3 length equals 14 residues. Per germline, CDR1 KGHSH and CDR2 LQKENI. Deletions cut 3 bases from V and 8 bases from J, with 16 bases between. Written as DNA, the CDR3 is TGTGCCAGCTCACCTCCCTCTCGGGGGGACGGCTACACCTTC. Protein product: CASSPPSRGDGYTF.

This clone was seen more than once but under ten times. For the CDR3, the DNA is TGTGCCAGCACCCGAGGGAACTACGAGCAGTACTTC. It is translated as CASTRGNYEQYF. J is TRBJ2-7 and V is TRBV6-5; TRBD2 might be the D (5 bases). The CDR3 runs to 12 residues. V was clipped by 7 bases and J by 3 bases, with 10 bases between them. CDR1 and CDR2 from the germline V gene are MNHEY and SVGAGI.

For the CDR3, the DNA is TGTGCCAGCAGCTTGCCCTATTCAGGCAACTATGGCTACACCTTC. This sequence encodes CASSLPYSGNYGYTF. This chain uses TRBV5-6 with TRBJ1-2; no definite D call. The CDR3 length is 15 residues. CDR1 SGHDT and CDR2 YYEEEE come from the germline V gene. The V end was cut by 1 base, the J end by 2 bases, with 12 bases between.

The CDR3 sequence: CASSPQGLAGGETQYF. CDR3 sequence (DNA): TGTGCCAGCAGCCCCCAGGGACTAGCGGGAGGAGAGACCCAGTACTTC. The genes are TRBV7-6 and TRBJ2-5, with 15 bases aligning to TRBD2. The germline V gene encodes CDR1 SGHVS and CDR2 FNYEAQ. The CDR3 consists of 16 residues. The V segment lost 5 bases and the J segment 4 bases; nucleotides outside the gene matches: 5.

Here the CDR3 reads CASSNLVSYEQYF. The CDR3 DNA reads as TGTGCCAGCAGTAATCTCGTCTCCTACGAGCAGTACTTC. The chain is built from TRBV27 and TRBJ2-7; D call uncertain. The V end lost 5 bases, the J end lost 0 bases, and 8 bases lay between the germline ends. CDR3 length: 13 amino acids. Germline lookup yields CDR1 MNHEY and CDR2 SMNVEV (reference sequence).

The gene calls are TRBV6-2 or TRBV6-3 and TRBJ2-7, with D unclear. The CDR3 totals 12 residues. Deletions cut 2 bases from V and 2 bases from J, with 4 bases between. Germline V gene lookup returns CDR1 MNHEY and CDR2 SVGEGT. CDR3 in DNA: TGTGCCAGCAGTTACATTACCTACGAGCAGTACTTC. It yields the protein CASSYITYEQYF.

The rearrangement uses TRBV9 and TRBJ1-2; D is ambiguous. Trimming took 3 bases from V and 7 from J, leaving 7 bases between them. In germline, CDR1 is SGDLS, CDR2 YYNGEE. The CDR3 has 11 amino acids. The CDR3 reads CASSASVGYTF. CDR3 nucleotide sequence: TGTGCCAGCAGCGCCTCGGTTGGCTACACCTTC.

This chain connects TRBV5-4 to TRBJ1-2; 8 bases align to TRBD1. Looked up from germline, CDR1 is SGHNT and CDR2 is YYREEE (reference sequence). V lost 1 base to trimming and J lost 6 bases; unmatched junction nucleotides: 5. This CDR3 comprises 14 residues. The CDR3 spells CASSLQGAGNGYTF. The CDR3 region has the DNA TGTGCCAGCAGCTTGCAGGGGGCGGGGAATGGCTACACCTTC.

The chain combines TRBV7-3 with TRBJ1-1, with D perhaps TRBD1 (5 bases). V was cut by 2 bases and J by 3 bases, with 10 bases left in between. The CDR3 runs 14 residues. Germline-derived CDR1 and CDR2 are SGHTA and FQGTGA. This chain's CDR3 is CASSLQGGDTEAFF. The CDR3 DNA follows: TGTGCCAGCAGCTTACAGGGAGGCGACACTGAAGCTTTCTTT. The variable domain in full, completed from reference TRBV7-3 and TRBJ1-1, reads GAGVSQTPSNKVTEKGKYVELRCDPISGHTALYWYRQSLGQGPEFLIYFQGTGAADDSGLPNDRFFAVRPEGSVSTLKIQRTERGDSAVYLCASSLQGGDTEAFFGQGTRLTVV.

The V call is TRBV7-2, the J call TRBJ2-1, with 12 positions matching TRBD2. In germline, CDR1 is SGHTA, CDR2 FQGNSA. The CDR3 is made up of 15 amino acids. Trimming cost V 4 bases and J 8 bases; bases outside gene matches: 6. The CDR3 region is CASSSGLAGKDEQFF. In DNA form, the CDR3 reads TGTGCCAGCAGCTCCGGACTAGCGGGAAAGGATGAGCAGTTCTTC.

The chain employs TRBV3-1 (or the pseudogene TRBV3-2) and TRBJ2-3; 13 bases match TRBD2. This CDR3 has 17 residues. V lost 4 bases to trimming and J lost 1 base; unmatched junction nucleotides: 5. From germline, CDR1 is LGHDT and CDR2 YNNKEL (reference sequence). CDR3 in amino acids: CASSPGLAGARTDTQYF. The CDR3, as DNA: TGTGCCAGCAGCCCCGGACTAGCGGGGGCTCGCACAGATACGCAGTATTTT.